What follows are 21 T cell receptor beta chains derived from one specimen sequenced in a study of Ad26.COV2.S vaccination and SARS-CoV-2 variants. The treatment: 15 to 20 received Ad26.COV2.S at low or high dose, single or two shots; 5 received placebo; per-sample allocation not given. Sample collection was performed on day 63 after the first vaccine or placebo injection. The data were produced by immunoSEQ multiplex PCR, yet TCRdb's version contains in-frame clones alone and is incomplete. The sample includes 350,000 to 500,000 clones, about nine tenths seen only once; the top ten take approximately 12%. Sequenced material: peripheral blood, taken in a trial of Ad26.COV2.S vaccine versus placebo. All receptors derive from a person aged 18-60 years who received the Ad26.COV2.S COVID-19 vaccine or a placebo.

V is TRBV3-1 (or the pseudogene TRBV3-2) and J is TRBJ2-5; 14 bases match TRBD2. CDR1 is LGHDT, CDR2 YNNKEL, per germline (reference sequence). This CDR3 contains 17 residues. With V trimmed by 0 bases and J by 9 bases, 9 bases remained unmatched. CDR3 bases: TGTGCCAGCAGCCAAGATGGACTAGCGGGAGGCCCGGGCGCCCAGTACTTC. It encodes CASSQDGLAGGPGAQYF.

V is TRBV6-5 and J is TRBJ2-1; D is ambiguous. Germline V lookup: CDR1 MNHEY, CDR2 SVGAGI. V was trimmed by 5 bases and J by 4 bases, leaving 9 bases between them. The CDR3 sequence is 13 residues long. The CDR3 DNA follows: TGTGCCAGCAGTCGTGGGGTATACAATGAGCAGTTCTTC. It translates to CASSRGVYNEQFF.

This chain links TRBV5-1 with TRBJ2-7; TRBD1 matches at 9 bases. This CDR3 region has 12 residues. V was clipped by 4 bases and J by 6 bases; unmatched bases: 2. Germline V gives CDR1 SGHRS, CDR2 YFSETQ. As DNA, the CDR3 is TGCGCCAGCAGCCCGACAGGGGGCGAGCAGTACTTC. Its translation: CASSPTGGEQYF.

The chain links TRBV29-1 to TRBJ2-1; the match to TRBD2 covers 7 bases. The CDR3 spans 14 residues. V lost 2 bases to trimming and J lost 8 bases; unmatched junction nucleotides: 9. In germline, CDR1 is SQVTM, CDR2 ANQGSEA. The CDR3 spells CSVELAGAPHEQFF. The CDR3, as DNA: TGCAGCGTTGAACTGGCGGGAGCCCCCCATGAGCAGTTCTTC.

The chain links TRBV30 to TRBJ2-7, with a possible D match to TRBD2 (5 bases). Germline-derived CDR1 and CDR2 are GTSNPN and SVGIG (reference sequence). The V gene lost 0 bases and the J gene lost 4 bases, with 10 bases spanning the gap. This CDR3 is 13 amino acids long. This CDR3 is CAWSVRGGYEQYF. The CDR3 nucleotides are TGTGCCTGGAGTGTCCGAGGAGGTTACGAGCAGTACTTC.

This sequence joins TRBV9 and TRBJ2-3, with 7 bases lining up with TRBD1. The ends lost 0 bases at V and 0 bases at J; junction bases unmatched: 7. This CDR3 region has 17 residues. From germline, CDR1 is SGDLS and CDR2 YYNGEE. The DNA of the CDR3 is TGTGCCAGCAGCGTAGCCTGGGGACAGACTAGCACAGATACGCAGTATTTT. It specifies CASSVAWGQTSTDTQYF. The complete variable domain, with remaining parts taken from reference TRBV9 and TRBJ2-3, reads DSGVTQTPKHLITATGQRVTLRCSPRSGDLSVYWYQQSLDQGLQFLIQYYNGEERAKGNILERFSAQQFPDLHSELNLSSLELGDSALYFCASSVAWGQTSTDTQYFGPGTRLTVL.

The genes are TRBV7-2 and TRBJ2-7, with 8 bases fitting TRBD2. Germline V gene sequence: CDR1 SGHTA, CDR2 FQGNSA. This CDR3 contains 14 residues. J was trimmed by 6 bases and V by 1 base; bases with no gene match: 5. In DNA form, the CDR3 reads TGTGCCAGCAGCTTAGACGGGACTAGAAGCGAGCAGTACTTC. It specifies CASSLDGTRSEQYF.

The CDR3 sequence: CASSLRGGETQYF. CDR3 in DNA: TGTGCCAGCAGCTTAAGGGGGGGGGAGACCCAGTACTTC. The genes are TRBV5-4 and TRBJ2-5; a possible D gene is TRBD2 (7 bases). Trimming shortened V by 2 bases and J by 5 bases, and 10 bases separated the two germline ends. Germline V gene sequence: CDR1 SGHNT, CDR2 YYREEE (reference sequence). The CDR3 has 13 amino acids.

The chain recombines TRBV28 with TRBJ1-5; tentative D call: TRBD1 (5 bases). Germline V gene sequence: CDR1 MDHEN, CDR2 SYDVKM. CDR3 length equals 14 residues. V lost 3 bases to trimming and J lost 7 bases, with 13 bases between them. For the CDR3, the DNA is TGTGCCAGCAGTTTGAGGCAGGGAGGACAGCCCCAGCATTTT. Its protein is CASSLRQGGQPQHF.

The CDR3 is CASSLAWREMNTGELFF. CDR3 sequence (DNA): TGTGCCAGCAGCTTAGCGTGGAGGGAAATGAACACCGGGGAGCTGTTTTTT. V gene TRBV7-8 combines with J gene TRBJ2-2; TRBD2 is a possible D gene (6 bases). This CDR3 comprises 17 residues. CDR1 SGHVS and CDR2 FQNEAQ come from the germline V gene. Trimming removed 0 bases from V and 1 base from J, with 12 bases in between.

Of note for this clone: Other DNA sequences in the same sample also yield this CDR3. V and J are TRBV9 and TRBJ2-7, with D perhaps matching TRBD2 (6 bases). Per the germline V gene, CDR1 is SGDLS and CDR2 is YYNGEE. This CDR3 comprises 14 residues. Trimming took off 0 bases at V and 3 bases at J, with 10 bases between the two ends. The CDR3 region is CASSVAEGGYEQYF. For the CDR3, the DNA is TGTGCCAGCAGCGTAGCGGAGGGAGGCTACGAGCAGTACTTC.

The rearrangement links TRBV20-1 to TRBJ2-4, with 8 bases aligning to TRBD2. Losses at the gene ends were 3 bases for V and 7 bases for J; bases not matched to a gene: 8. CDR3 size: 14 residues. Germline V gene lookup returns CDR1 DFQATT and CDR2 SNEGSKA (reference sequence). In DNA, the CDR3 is TGCAGTGCTAGTGATGAGCGGGAGACCAACATTCAGTACTTC. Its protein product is CSASDERETNIQYF.

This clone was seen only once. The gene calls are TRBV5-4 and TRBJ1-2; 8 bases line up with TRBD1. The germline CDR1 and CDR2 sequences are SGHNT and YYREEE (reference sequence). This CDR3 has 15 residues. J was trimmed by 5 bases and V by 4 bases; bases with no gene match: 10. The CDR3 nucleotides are TGTGCCAGCAGCCAATCAGGACAGGGTTGGTATGGCTACACCTTC. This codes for CASSQSGQGWYGYTF.

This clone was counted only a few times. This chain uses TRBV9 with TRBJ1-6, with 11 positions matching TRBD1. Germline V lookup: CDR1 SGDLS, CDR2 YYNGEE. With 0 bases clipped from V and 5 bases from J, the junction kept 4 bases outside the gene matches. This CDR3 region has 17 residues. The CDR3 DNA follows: TGTGCCAGCAGCGTAGCAGGACAGGGGGCAGATAATTCACCCCTCCACTTT. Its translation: CASSVAGQGADNSPLHF.

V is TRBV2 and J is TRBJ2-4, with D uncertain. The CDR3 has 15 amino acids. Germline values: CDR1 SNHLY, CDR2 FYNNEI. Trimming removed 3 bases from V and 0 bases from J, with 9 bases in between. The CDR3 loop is CASSETLTAKNIQYF. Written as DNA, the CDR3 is TGTGCCAGCAGTGAGACTCTTACAGCCAAAAACATTCAGTACTTC. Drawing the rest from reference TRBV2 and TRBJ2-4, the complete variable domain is EPEVTQTPSHQVTQMGQEVILRCVPISNHLYFYWYRQILGQKVEFLVSFYNNEISEKSEIFDDQFSVERPDGSNFTLKIRSTKLEDSAMYFCASSETLTAKNIQYFGAGTRLSVL.

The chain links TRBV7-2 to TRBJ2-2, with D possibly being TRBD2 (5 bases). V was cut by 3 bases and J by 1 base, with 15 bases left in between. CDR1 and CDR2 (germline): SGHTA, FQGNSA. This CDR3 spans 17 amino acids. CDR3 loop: CASSFFGVSGNTGELFF. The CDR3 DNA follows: TGTGCCAGCAGCTTTTTTGGGGTCAGCGGGAACACCGGGGAGCTGTTTTTT.

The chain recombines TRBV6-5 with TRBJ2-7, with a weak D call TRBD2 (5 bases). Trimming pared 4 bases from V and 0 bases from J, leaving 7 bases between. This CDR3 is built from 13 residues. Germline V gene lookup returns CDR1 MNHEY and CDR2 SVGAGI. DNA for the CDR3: TGTGCCAGCAGTTGGACTGTCTCCTACGAGCAGTACTTC. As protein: CASSWTVSYEQYF.

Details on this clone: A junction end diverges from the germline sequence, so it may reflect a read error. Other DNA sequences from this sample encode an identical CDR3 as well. CDR3 in DNA: TGTGCCAGCAGTTCTTCTCGTGACTACACTTTC. Translation: CASSSSRDYTF. The chain recombines TRBV12-3 or TRBV12-4 with TRBJ1-2; D uncertain. This CDR3 comprises 11 residues.

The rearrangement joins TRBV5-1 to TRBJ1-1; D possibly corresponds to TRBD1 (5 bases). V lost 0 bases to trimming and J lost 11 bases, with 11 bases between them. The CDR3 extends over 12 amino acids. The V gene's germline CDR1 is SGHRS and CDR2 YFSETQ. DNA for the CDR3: TGCGCCAGCAGCTTGGCGGGGGAATCTGCTTTCTTT. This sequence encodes CASSLAGESAFF.

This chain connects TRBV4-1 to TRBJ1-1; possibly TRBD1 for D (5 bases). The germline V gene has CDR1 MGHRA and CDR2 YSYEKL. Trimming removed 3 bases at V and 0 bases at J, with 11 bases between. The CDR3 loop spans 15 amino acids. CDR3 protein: CASSQETALNTEAFF. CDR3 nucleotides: TGCGCCAGCAGCCAGGAGACAGCCTTGAACACTGAAGCTTTCTTT.

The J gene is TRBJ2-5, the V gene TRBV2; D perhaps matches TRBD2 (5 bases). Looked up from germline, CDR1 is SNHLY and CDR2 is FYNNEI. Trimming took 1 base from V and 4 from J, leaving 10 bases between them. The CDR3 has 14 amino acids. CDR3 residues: CASSEGLIGETQYF. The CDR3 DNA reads TGTGCCAGCAGTGAAGGACTAATCGGAGAGACCCAGTACTTC.